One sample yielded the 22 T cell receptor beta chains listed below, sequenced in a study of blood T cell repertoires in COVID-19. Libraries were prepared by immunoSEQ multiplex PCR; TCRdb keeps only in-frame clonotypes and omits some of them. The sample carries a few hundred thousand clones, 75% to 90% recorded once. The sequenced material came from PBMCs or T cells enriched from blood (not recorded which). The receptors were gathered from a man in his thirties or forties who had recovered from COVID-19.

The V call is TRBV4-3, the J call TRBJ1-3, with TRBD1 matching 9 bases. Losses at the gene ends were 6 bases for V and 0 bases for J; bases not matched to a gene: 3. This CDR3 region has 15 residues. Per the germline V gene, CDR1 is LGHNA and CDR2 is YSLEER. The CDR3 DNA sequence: TGCGCCAGCAGGCCGGGACAGGGCTCTGGAAACACCATATATTTT. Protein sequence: CASRPGQGSGNTIYF.

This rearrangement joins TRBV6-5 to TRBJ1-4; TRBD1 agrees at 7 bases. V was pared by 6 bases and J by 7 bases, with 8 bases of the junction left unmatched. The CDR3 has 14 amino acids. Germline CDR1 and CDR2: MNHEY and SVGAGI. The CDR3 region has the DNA TGTGCCAGCAGGCCAGGGGGGTTGAGTGAAAAACTGTTTTTT. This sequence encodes CASRPGGLSEKLFF.

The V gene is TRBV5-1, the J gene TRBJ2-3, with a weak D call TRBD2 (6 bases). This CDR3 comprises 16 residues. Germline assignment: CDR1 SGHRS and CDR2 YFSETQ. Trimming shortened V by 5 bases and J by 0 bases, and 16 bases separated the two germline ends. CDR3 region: CASSTGTQTSTDTQYF. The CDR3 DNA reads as TGCGCCAGCAGTACCGGGACTCAAACTAGCACAGATACGCAGTATTTT.

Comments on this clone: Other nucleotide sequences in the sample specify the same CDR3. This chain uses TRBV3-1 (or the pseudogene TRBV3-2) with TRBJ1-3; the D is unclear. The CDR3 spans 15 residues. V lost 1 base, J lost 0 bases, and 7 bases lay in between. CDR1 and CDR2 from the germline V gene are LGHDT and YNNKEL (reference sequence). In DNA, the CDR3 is TGTGCCAGCAGCCAAGTGGTCAGCTCTGGAAACACCATATATTTT. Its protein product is CASSQVVSSGNTIYF.

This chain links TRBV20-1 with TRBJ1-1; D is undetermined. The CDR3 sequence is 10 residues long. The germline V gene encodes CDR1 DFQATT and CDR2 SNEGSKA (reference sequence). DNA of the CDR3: TGCAGAGCCCCCGGTCAAGAGGCTTTCTTT. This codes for CRAPGQEAFF.

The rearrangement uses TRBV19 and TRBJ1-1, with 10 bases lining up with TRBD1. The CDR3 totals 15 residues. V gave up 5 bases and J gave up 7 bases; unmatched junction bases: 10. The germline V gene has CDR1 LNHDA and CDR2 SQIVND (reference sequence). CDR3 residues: CASSFSRDRGFEAFF. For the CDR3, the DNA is TGTGCCAGTAGTTTTTCCCGGGACAGGGGATTTGAAGCTTTCTTT. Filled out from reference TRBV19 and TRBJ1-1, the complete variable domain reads DGGITQSPKYLFRKEGQNVTLSCEQNLNHDAMYWYRQDPGQGLRLIYYSQIVNDFQKGDIAEGYSVSREKKESFPLTVTSAQKNPTAFYLCASSFSRDRGFEAFFGQGTRLTVV.

CDR3 DNA: TGTGCCAGCAACCATCCAGGGGGAATTTATAGCAATCAGCCCCAGCATTTT. Translation: CASNHPGGIYSNQPQHF. The chain combines TRBV14 with TRBJ1-5; 7 nucleotides match TRBD1. Germline CDR1 reads SGHDN; CDR2 reads FVKESK. V lost 7 bases, J lost 0 bases, and 12 bases stayed unmatched. The CDR3 is 17 amino acids.

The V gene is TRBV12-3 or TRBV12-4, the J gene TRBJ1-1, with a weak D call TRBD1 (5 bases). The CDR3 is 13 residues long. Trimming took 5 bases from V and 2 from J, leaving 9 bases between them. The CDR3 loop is CASSQGTNTEAFF. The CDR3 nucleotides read TGTGCCAGCAGTCAAGGGACTAACACTGAAGCTTTCTTT.

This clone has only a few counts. CDR3 loop: CAISQDRETEAFF. In nucleotides, the CDR3 is TGTGCCATCAGTCAGGACAGGGAGACTGAAGCTTTCTTT. This rearrangement joins TRBV10-3 to TRBJ1-1; 8 bases fit TRBD1. Germline-derived CDR1 and CDR2 are ENHRY and SYGVKD. CDR3 length: 13 amino acids. Unmatched junction bases numbered 4, after V lost 5 bases and J lost 5 bases.

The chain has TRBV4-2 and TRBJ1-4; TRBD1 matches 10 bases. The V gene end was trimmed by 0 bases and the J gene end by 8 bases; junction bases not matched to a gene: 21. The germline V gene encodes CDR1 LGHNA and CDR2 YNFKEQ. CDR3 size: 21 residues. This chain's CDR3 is CASSQDFWGTGVDIGYEKLFF. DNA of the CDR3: TGTGCCAGCAGCCAAGATTTTTGGGGGACAGGGGTTGATATTGGATACGAAAAACTGTTTTTT.

The CDR3 spells CASSSNRVDYGYTF. CDR3 bases: TGTGCCAGCAGTTCGAACAGGGTAGACTATGGCTACACCTTC. The chain has TRBV27 and TRBJ1-2; perhaps TRBD1 as D (6 bases). The CDR3 contains 14 residues. Trimming took off 4 bases at V and 3 bases at J, with 12 bases between the two ends. Looked up from germline, CDR1 is MNHEY and CDR2 is SMNVEV (reference sequence).

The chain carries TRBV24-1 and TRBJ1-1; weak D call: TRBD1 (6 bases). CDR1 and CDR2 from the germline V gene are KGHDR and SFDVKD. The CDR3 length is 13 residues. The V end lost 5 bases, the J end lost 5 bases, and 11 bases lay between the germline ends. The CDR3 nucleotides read TGTGCCACCAGTGTGGGGGGGGCGACTGAAGCTTTCTTT. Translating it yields CATSVGGATEAFF.

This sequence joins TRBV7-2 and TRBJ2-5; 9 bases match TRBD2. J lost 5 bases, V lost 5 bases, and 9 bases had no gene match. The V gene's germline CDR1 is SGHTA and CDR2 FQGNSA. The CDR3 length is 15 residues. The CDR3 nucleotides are TGTGCCAGCAGCCCGGGGACTAGCCGGGGGGAGACCCAGTACTTC. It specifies CASSPGTSRGETQYF.

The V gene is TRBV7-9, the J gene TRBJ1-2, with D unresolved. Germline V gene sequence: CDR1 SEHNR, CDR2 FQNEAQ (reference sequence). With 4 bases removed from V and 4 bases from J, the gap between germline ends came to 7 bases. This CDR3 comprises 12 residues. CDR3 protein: CASSSGLYGYTF. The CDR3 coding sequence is TGTGCCAGCAGCTCCGGACTCTATGGCTACACCTTC.

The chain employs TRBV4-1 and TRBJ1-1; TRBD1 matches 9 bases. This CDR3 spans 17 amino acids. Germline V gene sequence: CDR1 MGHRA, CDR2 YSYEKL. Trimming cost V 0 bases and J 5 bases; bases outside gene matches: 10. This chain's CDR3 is CASSQDGTGIRSTEAFF. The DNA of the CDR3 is TGCGCCAGCAGCCAAGACGGGACAGGGATCCGTTCAACTGAAGCTTTCTTT.

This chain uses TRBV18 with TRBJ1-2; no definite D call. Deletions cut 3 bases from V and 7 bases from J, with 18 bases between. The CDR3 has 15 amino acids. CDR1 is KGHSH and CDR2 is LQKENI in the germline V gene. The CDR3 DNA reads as TGTGCCAGCTCACCCGAACCTTCCCTGGCCGCTGGCTACACCTTC. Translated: CASSPEPSLAAGYTF. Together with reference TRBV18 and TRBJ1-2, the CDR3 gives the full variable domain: NAGVMQNPRHLVRRRGQEARLRCSPMKGHSHVYWYRQLPEEGLKFMVYLQKENIIDESGMPKERFSAEFPKEGPSILRIQQVVRGDSAAYFCASSPEPSLAAGYTFGSGTRLTVV.

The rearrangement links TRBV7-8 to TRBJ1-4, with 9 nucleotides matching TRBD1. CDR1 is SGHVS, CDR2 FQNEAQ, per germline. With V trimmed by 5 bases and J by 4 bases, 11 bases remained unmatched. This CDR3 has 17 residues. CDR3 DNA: TGTGCCAGCAGCGACCGGCACAGGGGGCTGGATAATGAAAAACTGTTTTTT. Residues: CASSDRHRGLDNEKLFF.

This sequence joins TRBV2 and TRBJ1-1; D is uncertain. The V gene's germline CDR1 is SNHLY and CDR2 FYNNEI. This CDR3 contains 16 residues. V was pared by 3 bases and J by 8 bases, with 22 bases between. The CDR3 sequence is CASSERPGFVGGEAFF. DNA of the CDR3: TGTGCCAGCAGTGAGAGGCCCGGATTCGTGGGTGGGGAAGCTTTCTTT.

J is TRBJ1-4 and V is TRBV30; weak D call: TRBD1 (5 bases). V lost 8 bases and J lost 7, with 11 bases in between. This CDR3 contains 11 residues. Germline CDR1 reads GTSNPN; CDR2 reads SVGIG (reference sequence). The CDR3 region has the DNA TGTGCCCGGGGGTCGGGTGAAAAACTGTTTTTT. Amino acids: CARGSGEKLFF.

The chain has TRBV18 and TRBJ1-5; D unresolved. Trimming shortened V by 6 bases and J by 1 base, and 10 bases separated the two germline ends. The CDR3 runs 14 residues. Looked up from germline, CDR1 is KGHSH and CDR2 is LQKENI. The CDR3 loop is CASSVGGSNQPQHF. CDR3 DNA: TGTGCCAGCTCGGTAGGAGGGAGCAATCAGCCCCAGCATTTT.

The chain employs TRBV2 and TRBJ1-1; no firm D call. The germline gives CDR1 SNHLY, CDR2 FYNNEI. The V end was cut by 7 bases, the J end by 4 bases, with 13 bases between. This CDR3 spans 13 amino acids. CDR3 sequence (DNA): TGTGCCAGCAAATCCGGGTCTGTCACTGAAGCTTTCTTT. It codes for CASKSGSVTEAFF. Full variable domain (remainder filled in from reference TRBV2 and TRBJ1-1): EPEVTQTPSHQVTQMGQEVILRCVPISNHLYFYWYRQILGQKVEFLVSFYNNEISEKSEIFDDQFSVERPDGSNFTLKIRSTKLEDSAMYFCASKSGSVTEAFFGQGTRLTVV.

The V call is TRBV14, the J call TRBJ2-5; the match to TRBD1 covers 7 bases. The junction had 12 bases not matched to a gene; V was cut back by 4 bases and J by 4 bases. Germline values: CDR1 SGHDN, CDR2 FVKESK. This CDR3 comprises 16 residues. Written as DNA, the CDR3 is TGTGCCAGCAGCCGTTTCTTGACAGGGTTCAGAGAGACCCAGTACTTC. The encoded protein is CASSRFLTGFRETQYF.